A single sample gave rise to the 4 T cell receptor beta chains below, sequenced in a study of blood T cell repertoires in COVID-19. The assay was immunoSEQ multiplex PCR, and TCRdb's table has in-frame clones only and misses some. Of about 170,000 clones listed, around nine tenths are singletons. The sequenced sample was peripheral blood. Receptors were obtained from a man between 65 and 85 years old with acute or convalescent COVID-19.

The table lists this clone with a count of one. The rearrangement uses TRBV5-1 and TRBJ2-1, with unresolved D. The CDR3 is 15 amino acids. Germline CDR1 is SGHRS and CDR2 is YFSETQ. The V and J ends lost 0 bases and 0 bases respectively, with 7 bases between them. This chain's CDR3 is CASSLDHSSYNEQFF. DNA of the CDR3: TGCGCCAGCAGCTTGGATCACAGCTCCTACAATGAGCAGTTCTTC.

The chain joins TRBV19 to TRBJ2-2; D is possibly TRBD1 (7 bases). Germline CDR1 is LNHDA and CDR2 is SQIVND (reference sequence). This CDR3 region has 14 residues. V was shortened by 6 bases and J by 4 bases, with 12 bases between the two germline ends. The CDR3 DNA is TGTGCCAGTAGGGCAGGGGGGACCACCGGGGAGCTGTTTTTT. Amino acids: CASRAGGTTGELFF.

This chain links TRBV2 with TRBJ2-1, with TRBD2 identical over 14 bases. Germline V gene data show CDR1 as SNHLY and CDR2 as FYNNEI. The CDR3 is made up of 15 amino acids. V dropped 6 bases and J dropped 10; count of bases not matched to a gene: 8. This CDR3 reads CASSKGTSGRGEQFF. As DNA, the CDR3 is TGTGCCAGCAGCAAAGGGACTAGCGGGAGAGGGGAGCAGTTCTTC.

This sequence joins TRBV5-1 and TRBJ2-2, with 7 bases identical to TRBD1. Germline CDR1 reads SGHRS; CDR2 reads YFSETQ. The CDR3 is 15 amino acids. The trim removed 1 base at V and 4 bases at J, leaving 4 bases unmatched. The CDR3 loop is CASSLPQGSTGELFF. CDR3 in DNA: TGCGCCAGCAGCTTGCCACAGGGGAGCACCGGGGAGCTGTTTTTT.